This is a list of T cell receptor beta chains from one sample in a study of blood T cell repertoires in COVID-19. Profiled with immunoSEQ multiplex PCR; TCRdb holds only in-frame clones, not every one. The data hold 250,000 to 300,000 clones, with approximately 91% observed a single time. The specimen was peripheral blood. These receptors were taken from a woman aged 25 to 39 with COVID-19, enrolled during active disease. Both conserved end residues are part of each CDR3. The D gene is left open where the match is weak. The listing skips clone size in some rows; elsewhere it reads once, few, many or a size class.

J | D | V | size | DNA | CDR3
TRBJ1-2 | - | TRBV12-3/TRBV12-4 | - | TGTGCCAGCCGACTTTTGGCAGGGTACGGCTACACCTTC | CASRLLAGYGYTF
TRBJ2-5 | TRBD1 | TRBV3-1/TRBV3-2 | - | TGTGCCAGCAGCCCCGGGACAGGGAGGCAAGAGACCCAGTACTTC | CASSPGTGRQETQYF
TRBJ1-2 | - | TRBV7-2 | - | TGTGCCAGCAGCTTAGAAGGGGGCTATGGCTACACCTTC | CASSLEGGYGYTF
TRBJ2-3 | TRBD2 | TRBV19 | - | TGTGCCAGTAGTATGACTAGCGGCCTGGGTGGTACGCAGTATTTT | CASSMTSGLGGTQYF
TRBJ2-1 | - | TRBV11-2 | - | TGTGCCAGCAGCCCCGTGAAGGCTAGTTCCATGGCGCAGTTCTTC | CASSPVKASSMAQFF
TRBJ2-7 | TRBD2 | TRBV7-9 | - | TGTGCCAGCAGCTCTTCTAGCGGAACCTACGAGCAGTACTTC | CASSSSSGTYEQYF
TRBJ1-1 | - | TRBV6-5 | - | TGTGCCAGCAGCCTGGGACACTCAGGGGACACTGAAGCTTTCTTT | CASSLGHSGDTEAFF
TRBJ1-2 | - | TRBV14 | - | TGTGCCAGCAGCCACTTAGAGCCCCAGGGCAGGTCCTATGGCTACACCTTC | CASSHLEPQGRSYGYTF
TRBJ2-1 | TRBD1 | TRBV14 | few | TGTGCCAGCAGCCAACTCATGGCAGGACAGGGGCCTTACAATGAGCAGTTCTTC | CASSQLMAGQGPYNEQFF
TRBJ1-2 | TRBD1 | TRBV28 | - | TGTGCCAGCCACCCGACAGGGGAATTTCGGGGGCGGACTTGGAACTATGGCTACACCTTC | CASHPTGEFRGRTWNYGYTF